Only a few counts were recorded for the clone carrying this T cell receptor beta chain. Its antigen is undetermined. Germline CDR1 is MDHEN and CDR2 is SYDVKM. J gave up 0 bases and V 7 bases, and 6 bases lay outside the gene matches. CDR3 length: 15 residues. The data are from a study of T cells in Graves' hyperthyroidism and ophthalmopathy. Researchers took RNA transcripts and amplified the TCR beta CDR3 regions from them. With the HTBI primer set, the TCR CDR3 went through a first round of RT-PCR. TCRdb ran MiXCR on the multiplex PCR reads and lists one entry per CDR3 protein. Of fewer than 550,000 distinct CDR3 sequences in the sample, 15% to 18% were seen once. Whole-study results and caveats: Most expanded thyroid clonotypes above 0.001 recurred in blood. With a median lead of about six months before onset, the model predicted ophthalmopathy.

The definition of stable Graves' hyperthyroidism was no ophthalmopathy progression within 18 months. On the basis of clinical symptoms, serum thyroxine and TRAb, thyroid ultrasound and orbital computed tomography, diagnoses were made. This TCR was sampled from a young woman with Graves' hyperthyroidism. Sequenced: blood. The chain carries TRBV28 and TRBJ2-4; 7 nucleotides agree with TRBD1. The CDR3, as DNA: TGTGCCAGCATTTCGGGACAGTTAGCCAAAAACATTCAGTACTTC. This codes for CASISGQLAKNIQYF.